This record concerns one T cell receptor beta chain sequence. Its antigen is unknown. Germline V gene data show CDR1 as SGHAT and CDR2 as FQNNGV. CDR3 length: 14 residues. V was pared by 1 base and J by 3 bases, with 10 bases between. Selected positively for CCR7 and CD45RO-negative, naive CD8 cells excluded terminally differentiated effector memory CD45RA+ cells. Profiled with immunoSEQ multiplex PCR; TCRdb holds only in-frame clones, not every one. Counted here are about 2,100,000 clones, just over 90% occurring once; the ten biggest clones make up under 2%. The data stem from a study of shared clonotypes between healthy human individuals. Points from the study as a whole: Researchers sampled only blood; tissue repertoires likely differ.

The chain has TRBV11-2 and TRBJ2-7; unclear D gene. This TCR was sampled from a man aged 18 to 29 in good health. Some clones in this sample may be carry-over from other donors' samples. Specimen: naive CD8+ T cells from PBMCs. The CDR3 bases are TGTGCCAGCAGCTTAGTCGCGGCAGGCTACGAGCAGTACTTC. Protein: CASSLVAAGYEQYF.